This T cell receptor beta chain was found in a study of T cell clones after liver transplantation. Comments on this clone: No antigen is known for it.

Some clones are missing from TCRdb's copy, which holds only in-frame ones; the method was immunoSEQ multiplex PCR. The data show roughly 65,000 clones, approximately 92% seen once. Broader study findings: Small, mixed patient groups and varying post-transplant times limit these conclusions.

This TCR came from a human patient who received a liver transplant. Some of the T cells might come from the graft donor. The source was CD4+ T cells from blood, collected roughly 25 months after liver transplant.

CDR3 sequence (DNA): TGCGCCAGCACCCCCGCGTTTGGCGGGAGGGCCTCCGGGGATACGCAGTATTTT. Translating it yields CASTPAFGGRASGDTQYF. This chain uses TRBV5-1 with TRBJ2-3; TRBD2 agrees at 9 bases. This CDR3 spans 18 amino acids. Losses at the gene ends were 6 bases for V and 6 bases for J; bases not matched to a gene: 20. The germline gives CDR1 SGHRS, CDR2 YFSETQ.